These T cell receptor beta chains were read from a single sample in a study of cytomegalovirus exposure and HLA in healthy donors. Method: immunoSEQ multiplex PCR; TCRdb's copy keeps in-frame clones and lacks some. The table shows 100,000 or so clones, with around 73% occurring only once. The sample consisted of PBMCs. The origin of the receptors is a man aged 25 to 40 in good health and CMV-seronegative. CDR3s include the opening cysteine and the closing phenylalanine or tryptophan. The order of the fields is D gene, J gene, clone size, V gene, CDR3 DNA, CDR3 protein. A D gene is named only where the DNA matches it firmly. Rows give clone size only sometimes, using once, few, many, or a class for an expanded clone.

d_call: NA
j_call: TRBJ2-3
clone_size: NA
v_call: TRBV28
cdr3_nt: TGTGCCAGCAGTCCTACGGACATGGGGGCAACAGATACGCAGTATTTT
cdr3_aa: CASSPTDMGATDTQYF

d_call: TRBD1
j_call: TRBJ1-3
clone_size: NA
v_call: TRBV2
cdr3_nt: TGTGCCAACCTAGGACAGGCAGGAAACACCATATATTTT
cdr3_aa: CANLGQAGNTIYF

d_call: NA
j_call: TRBJ1-6
clone_size: NA
v_call: TRBV5-1
cdr3_nt: TGCGCCAGCAGCTTGGGTAGCTCCTATAATTCACCCCTCCACTTT
cdr3_aa: CASSLGSSYNSPLHF

d_call: NA
j_call: TRBJ1-6
clone_size: NA
v_call: TRBV9
cdr3_nt: TGTGCCAGCACTTCAACCGGGGGGAATTCACCCCTCCACTTT
cdr3_aa: CASTSTGGNSPLHF

d_call: NA
j_call: TRBJ2-3
clone_size: few
v_call: TRBV6-5
cdr3_nt: TGTGCCAGCAGCCGACCTACAGAGAGCACAGATACGCAGTATTTT
cdr3_aa: CASSRPTESTDTQYF

d_call: TRBD2
j_call: TRBJ2-1
clone_size: NA
v_call: TRBV7-2
cdr3_nt: TGTGCCAGCAGCTTATATTCGGGGGGGCAAGGGTATTCGCAGTTCTTC
cdr3_aa: CASSLYSGGQGYSQFF

d_call: TRBD1
j_call: TRBJ1-2
clone_size: NA
v_call: TRBV6-1
cdr3_nt: TGTGCCAGCAGCGAAACGACAGGGGTCGGCTACACCTTC
cdr3_aa: CASSETTGVGYTF

d_call: TRBD1
j_call: TRBJ1-1
clone_size: NA
v_call: TRBV4-3
cdr3_nt: TGCGCCAGCAGCCAAGAAATCGACAGGGGACTTGTCATGAACACTGAAGCTTTCTTT
cdr3_aa: CASSQEIDRGLVMNTEAFF

d_call: TRBD1
j_call: TRBJ2-3
clone_size: NA
v_call: TRBV2
cdr3_nt: TGTGCCAGCAGTTGGGACAGGGGGGTAGATACGCAGTATTTT
cdr3_aa: CASSWDRGVDTQYF

d_call: NA
j_call: TRBJ2-3
clone_size: NA
v_call: TRBV1
cdr3_nt: TGCACCAGCATCTCCACTAGCGGGGGGGTTGATACGCAGTATTTT
cdr3_aa: CTSISTSGGVDTQYF

d_call: TRBD1
j_call: TRBJ1-2
clone_size: NA
v_call: TRBV5-6
cdr3_nt: TGTGCCAGCAGCGGGATGGGGACAGGGGGCTGTGGCTACACCTTC
cdr3_aa: CASSGMGTGGCGYTF

d_call: TRBD1
j_call: TRBJ2-4
clone_size: NA
v_call: TRBV28
cdr3_nt: TGTGCCAGCAGGCAGGGGGTTTCGAACATTCAGTACTTC
cdr3_aa: CASRQGVSNIQYF

d_call: NA
j_call: TRBJ2-7
clone_size: NA
v_call: TRBV6-5
cdr3_nt: TGTGCCAGCAGTTATAACTACGAGCAGTACTTC
cdr3_aa: CASSYNYEQYF

d_call: NA
j_call: TRBJ1-6
clone_size: NA
v_call: TRBV4-3
cdr3_nt: TGCGCCAGCAGCCAAGATCTGGGGCTCTATAATTCACCCCTCCACTTT
cdr3_aa: CASSQDLGLYNSPLHF

d_call: TRBD2
j_call: TRBJ2-2
clone_size: once
v_call: TRBV5-4
cdr3_nt: TGTGCCAGCAGCTTGGGGACTAGCAGAACCACCGGGGAGCTGTTTTTT
cdr3_aa: CASSLGTSRTTGELFF

d_call: NA
j_call: TRBJ2-5
clone_size: NA
v_call: TRBV4-1
cdr3_nt: TGCGCCAGCAGCCGTACGGGACTTGTGAAAGAGACCCAGTACTTC
cdr3_aa: CASSRTGLVKETQYF

d_call: NA
j_call: TRBJ2-1
clone_size: NA
v_call: TRBV1
cdr3_nt: TGCACCAGCAGCCAAGGGACTAGCGGGAGTGGAGGTGAGCAGTTCTTC
cdr3_aa: CTSSQGTSGSGGEQFF

d_call: NA
j_call: TRBJ1-5
clone_size: NA
v_call: TRBV7-9
cdr3_nt: TGTGCCAGCAGCTTAGGAGGCAGCTCACGGCCCCAGCATTTT
cdr3_aa: CASSLGGSSRPQHF

d_call: TRBD2
j_call: TRBJ2-3
clone_size: once
v_call: TRBV5-1
cdr3_nt: TGCGCCAGCAGCTATCCTAGCGGAAGCACAGATACGCAGTATTTT
cdr3_aa: CASSYPSGSTDTQYF

d_call: TRBD1
j_call: TRBJ1-5
clone_size: few
v_call: TRBV5-1
cdr3_nt: TGCGCCAGCAGCTTGGGCGGGACAGGCCACGGACAGCCCCAGCATTTT
cdr3_aa: CASSLGGTGHGQPQHF

d_call: NA
j_call: TRBJ1-6
clone_size: NA
v_call: TRBV4-3
cdr3_nt: TGCGCCAGCAGCCAAGTTAGCTCCTATAATTCACCCCTCCACTTT
cdr3_aa: CASSQVSSYNSPLHF

d_call: NA
j_call: TRBJ2-5
clone_size: once
v_call: TRBV7-9
cdr3_nt: TGTGCCAGCAGCTCCCGGGGGGAGACCCAGTACTTC
cdr3_aa: CASSSRGETQYF

d_call: NA
j_call: TRBJ1-2
clone_size: few
v_call: TRBV2
cdr3_nt: TGTGCCAGCAGTCTCGACAGGAACTATGGCTACACCTTC
cdr3_aa: CASSLDRNYGYTF

d_call: TRBD2
j_call: TRBJ2-3
clone_size: NA
v_call: TRBV5-4
cdr3_nt: TGTGCCAGCAGTGGTTCTAGCGGGGGGAACACAGATACGCAGTATTTT
cdr3_aa: CASSGSSGGNTDTQYF

d_call: TRBD1
j_call: TRBJ1-1
clone_size: NA
v_call: TRBV19
cdr3_nt: TGTGCCAGTAGTTTCGGGACAGGAGGCACTGAAGCTTTCTTT
cdr3_aa: CASSFGTGGTEAFF

d_call: TRBD2
j_call: TRBJ2-1
clone_size: NA
v_call: TRBV4-3
cdr3_nt: TGCGCCAGCAGCTACCAAACCGGGACTAGCGAGTACAATGAGCAGTTCTTC
cdr3_aa: CASSYQTGTSEYNEQFF

d_call: TRBD2
j_call: TRBJ2-7
clone_size: once
v_call: TRBV7-8
cdr3_nt: TGTGCCAGCAGCTCCCGCAGACTAGCGGGGGGGCCCTACGAGCAGTACTTC
cdr3_aa: CASSSRRLAGGPYEQYF

d_call: TRBD1
j_call: TRBJ1-1
clone_size: NA
v_call: TRBV9
cdr3_nt: TGTGCCAGCAGCTCCCATAGGGGGCGCACTGAAGCTTTCTTT
cdr3_aa: CASSSHRGRTEAFF

d_call: NA
j_call: TRBJ1-2
clone_size: NA
v_call: TRBV25-1
cdr3_nt: TGTGCCAGCAGTTCGGGTGGCGCCAGGGACTTCTCAGGCGGCTACACCTTC
cdr3_aa: CASSSGGARDFSGGYTF

d_call: NA
j_call: TRBJ1-1
clone_size: NA
v_call: TRBV6-5
cdr3_nt: TGTGCCAGCAGTTACTCAGCGGGTGGGACTGAAGCTTTCTTT
cdr3_aa: CASSYSAGGTEAFF

d_call: NA
j_call: TRBJ2-1
clone_size: NA
v_call: TRBV4-1
cdr3_nt: TGCGCCAGCAGCCAAGATCTTACGGGGAGGTACAATGAGCAGTTCTTC
cdr3_aa: CASSQDLTGRYNEQFF

d_call: NA
j_call: TRBJ2-2
clone_size: NA
v_call: TRBV10-3
cdr3_nt: TGTGCCATCAGTGGGGGCGGTGGAGCGGGGAACACCGGGGAGCTGTTTTTT
cdr3_aa: CAISGGGGAGNTGELFF

d_call: NA
j_call: TRBJ1-2
clone_size: NA
v_call: TRBV5-4
cdr3_nt: TGTGCCAGCAGCTTTCCCACGGGGGGCATTGGCTACACCTTC
cdr3_aa: CASSFPTGGIGYTF

d_call: NA
j_call: TRBJ1-6
clone_size: NA
v_call: TRBV6-6
cdr3_nt: TGTGCCAGCAGTTATATCCGGGGGGACTCACCCCTCCACTTT
cdr3_aa: CASSYIRGDSPLHF

d_call: NA
j_call: TRBJ1-6
clone_size: few
v_call: TRBV6-6
cdr3_nt: TGTGCCAGCACCCCGGAGGGCCGTAATTCACCCCTCCACTTT
cdr3_aa: CASTPEGRNSPLHF

d_call: NA
j_call: TRBJ2-6
clone_size: few
v_call: TRBV6-1
cdr3_nt: TGTGCCAGCAGTGAACAGACAGGTTCGGGGGCCAACGTCCTGACTTTC
cdr3_aa: CASSEQTGSGANVLTF

d_call: NA
j_call: TRBJ2-3
clone_size: NA
v_call: TRBV9
cdr3_nt: TGTGCCAGCAGCGTAGAACTACGACAGAGCACAGATACGCAGTATTTT
cdr3_aa: CASSVELRQSTDTQYF

d_call: NA
j_call: TRBJ1-6
clone_size: NA
v_call: TRBV9
cdr3_nt: TGTGCCAGCAGCGTAGTGGCAGGGCAGGACTCACCCCTCCACTTT
cdr3_aa: CASSVVAGQDSPLHF

d_call: TRBD1
j_call: TRBJ2-7
clone_size: NA
v_call: TRBV13
cdr3_nt: TGTGCCAGCAGCTCCCGGGACAGACACTACGAGCAGTACTTC
cdr3_aa: CASSSRDRHYEQYF

d_call: TRBD2
j_call: TRBJ2-3
clone_size: few
v_call: TRBV5-4
cdr3_nt: TGTGCCAGCAGCCGCGGGGGTAAATCTATTGTTGAGGAGTATTTT
cdr3_aa: CASSRGGKSIVEEYF

d_call: NA
j_call: TRBJ1-3
clone_size: NA
v_call: TRBV25-1
cdr3_nt: TGTGCCAGCAGTGAGGTGGGGCCTGGAAACACCATATATTTT
cdr3_aa: CASSEVGPGNTIYF

d_call: TRBD1
j_call: TRBJ2-5
clone_size: once
v_call: TRBV5-4
cdr3_nt: TGTGCCAGCAGCTGGGGCAGGGGGCAAGAGACCCAGTACTTC
cdr3_aa: CASSWGRGQETQYF

d_call: NA
j_call: TRBJ1-1
clone_size: NA
v_call: TRBV5-4
cdr3_nt: TGTGCCAGCAGGACAGCCAAATCTTCGAACACTGAAGCTTTCTTT
cdr3_aa: CASRTAKSSNTEAFF

d_call: TRBD1
j_call: TRBJ1-1
clone_size: NA
v_call: TRBV7-2
cdr3_nt: TGTGCCAGCAGGACAGGGACGAACACTGAAGCTTTCTTT
cdr3_aa: CASRTGTNTEAFF